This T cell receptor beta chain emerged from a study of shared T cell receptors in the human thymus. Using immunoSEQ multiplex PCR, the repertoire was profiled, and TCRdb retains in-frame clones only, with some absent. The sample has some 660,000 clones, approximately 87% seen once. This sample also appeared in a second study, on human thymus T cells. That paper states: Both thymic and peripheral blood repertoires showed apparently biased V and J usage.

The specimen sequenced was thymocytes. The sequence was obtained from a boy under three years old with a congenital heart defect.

In nucleotides, the CDR3 is TGTGCCAGCTCACGTCCCTCGACACGATACGACAATGAGCAGTTCTTC. The encoded protein is CASSRPSTRYDNEQFF. The V gene is TRBV18, the J gene TRBJ2-1; D remains ambiguous. Trimming removed 4 bases at V and 5 bases at J, with 18 bases between. The germline V gene encodes CDR1 KGHSH and CDR2 LQKENI. There are 16 residues in the CDR3.